This T cell receptor (beta chain) is drawn from a study of glioma-infiltrating T cells after dendritic cell vaccination (dated by TCRdb to the mid-2010s). Broadly, across the study: The cohort comprised about 15 glioblastoma patients from Phase I and II dendritic cell vaccination trials, 9 newly diagnosed and 6 with recurrent disease. Each patient got three intradermal injections of the dendritic cell vaccine, spaced at biweekly intervals, in the arm below the axilla. TCR sequencing metrics, including TIL content and tumor-blood repertoire overlap, were correlated with survival after dendritic cell vaccination. Between the early 2000s and the early 2010s, patients were given autologous tumor lysate-pulsed dendritic cell vaccination. To make the vaccine, monocyte-derived dendritic cells were cultured for roughly seven days with IL-4 and GM-CSF and then pulsed overnight with autologous tumor lysate. In glioblastoma patients vaccinated with dendritic cells, deep sequencing of TCR beta CDR3 regions served to measure the amount of tumor-infiltrating lymphocytes and to compare repertoires between tumor and blood.

The immunoSEQ assay amplified TCRB CDR3 regions from approximately 2 micrograms of genomic DNA, or from all available DNA when less than that amount was available. The multiplex PCR relied on 60 forward primers for TCR V beta segments and 13 reverse primers for J beta segments. To estimate the number of reads per starting template, synthetic control templates were added to each sample at limiting dilution. Sequencing produced 87 bp reads on the Illumina HiSeq System. The paper's data handling went like this. PCR and sequencing errors were removed by a nearest neighbor algorithm that merged closely related sequences. TCR overlap was measured as the percentage of unique tumor TCR beta sequences also present in the same patient's peripheral blood. Entries here come from immuneACCESS through TCRdb and include only in-frame sequences with V and J called. Some clones fail to appear in such tables; in the studies checked, an unresolved V gene covers under half of the shortfall, and the cause of the remainder is unknown. That table supplies the V and J calls and clone size; D and trimming were determined from the DNA. This sample comprises about 76,000 clones, 80% to 90% of them detected only once. Approximately 2% of the sample lies in the top ten.

Beyond this particular receptor, the publication reports: The cohort was small and heterogeneous, with few patients having full blood and tumor sets and even fewer initial-recurrent tumor pairs. TCR clonality showed no direct relationship with survival, which suggests that a diverse polyclonal response may be important. The response model built on TCR overlap across three groups was characterized as speculative, with prospective validation still needed. Longer time to progression and overall survival after dendritic cell vaccination were predicted by higher estimated pretreatment TIL content.

The time point label of this sample denotes: after dendritic cell vaccination, including at tumor progression/relapse. Patients were selected for having adequate residual fresh-frozen tumor tissue and more than two years of available survival data. None of the glioblastoma patients carried an isocitrate dehydrogenase mutation, although molecular status otherwise varied. PBMC were collected before vaccination, two weeks after the third vaccination, and at tumor progression when it occurred. The Qiagen DNeasy Blood extraction Kit was used to extract genomic DNA. On this clone: No cognate antigen has been identified for it. Base qualities are not at hand, and no much larger clone is one base apart.

Spanning cysteine to phenylalanine, the CDR3 consists of 16 amino acids. The entry retains the CDR3 DNA only, 48 bases that are in frame from base 1. This clonotype was obtained from a human donor with glioblastoma. The sequencing used blood, collected after dendritic cell vaccination. Recombination connected TRBV7-5 to TRBJ2-7; the table assigns TRBD2, which was not confirmed against the DNA. TRBV7-5 is a pseudogene. The CDR3 reads CARKGTSGSFAYEQYF. In nucleotides, the sequence is TGTGCCAGAAAAGGGACTAGCGGGTCGTTCGCCTACGAGCAGTACTTC.